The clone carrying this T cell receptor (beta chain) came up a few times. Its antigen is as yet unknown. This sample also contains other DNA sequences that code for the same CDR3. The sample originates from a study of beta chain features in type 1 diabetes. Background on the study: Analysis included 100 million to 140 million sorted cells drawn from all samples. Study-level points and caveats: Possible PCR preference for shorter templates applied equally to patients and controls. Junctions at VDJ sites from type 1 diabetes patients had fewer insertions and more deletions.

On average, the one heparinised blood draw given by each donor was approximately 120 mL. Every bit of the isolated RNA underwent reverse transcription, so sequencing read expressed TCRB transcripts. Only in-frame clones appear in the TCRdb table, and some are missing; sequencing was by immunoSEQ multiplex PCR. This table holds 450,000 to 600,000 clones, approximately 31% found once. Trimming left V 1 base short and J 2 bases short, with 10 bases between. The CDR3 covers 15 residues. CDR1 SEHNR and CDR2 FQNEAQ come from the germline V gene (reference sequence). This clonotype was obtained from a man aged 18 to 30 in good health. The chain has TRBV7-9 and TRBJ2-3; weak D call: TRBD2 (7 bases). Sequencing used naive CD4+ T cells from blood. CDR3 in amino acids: CASSLVGGPTDTQYF. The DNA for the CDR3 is TGTGCCAGCAGCTTAGTCGGGGGGCCCACAGATACGCAGTATTTT. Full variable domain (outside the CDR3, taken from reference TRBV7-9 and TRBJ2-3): DTGVSQNPRHKITKRGQNVTFRCDPISEHNRLYWYRQTLGQGPEFLTYFQNEAQLEKSRLLSDRFSAERPKGSFSTLEIQRTEQGDSAMYLCASSLVGGPTDTQYFGPGTRLTVL.